This T cell receptor beta chain comes out of a study of blood T cell repertoires in COVID-19. Study-wide background: Nucleic acid was either cDNA or gDNA, and it came from T cells, B-cell-depleted T cells, or PBMCs.

Germline V CDR1 and CDR2: MGHRA, YSYEKL. J gave up 11 bases and V 0 bases, and 19 bases lay outside the gene matches. CDR3 size: 18 residues. Original analysis: It was from reference gene primer amplification that nucleated cell counts were estimated. The assay was immunoSEQ multiplex PCR, and TCRdb's table has in-frame clones only and misses some. V, J and clone size are those of that table, while D and trimming were read from the DNA. The table lists about 48,000 clones, roughly 77% of them singletons. V and J are TRBV4-1 and TRBJ1-1; TRBD1 matches 9 bases. The clonotype originates from a human donor with active or convalescent COVID-19. The donor label of this sample is uncertain. The sequenced material came from peripheral blood. The CDR3 region is CASSQEQAPGTGNTHAFF. CDR3 nucleotide sequence: TGCGCCAGCAGCCAAGAGCAAGCCCCCGGGACAGGGAACACACACGCTTTCTTT.